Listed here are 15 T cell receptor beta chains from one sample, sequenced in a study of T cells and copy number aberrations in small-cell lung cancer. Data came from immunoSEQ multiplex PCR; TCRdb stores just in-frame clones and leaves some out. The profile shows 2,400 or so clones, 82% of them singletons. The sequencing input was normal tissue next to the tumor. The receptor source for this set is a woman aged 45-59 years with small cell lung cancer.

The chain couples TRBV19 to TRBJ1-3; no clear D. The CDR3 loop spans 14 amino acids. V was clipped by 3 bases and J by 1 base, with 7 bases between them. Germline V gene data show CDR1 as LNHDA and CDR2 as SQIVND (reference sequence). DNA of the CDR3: TGTGCCAGTAGTATGGGATTTTCTGGAAACACCATATATTTT. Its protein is CASSMGFSGNTIYF.

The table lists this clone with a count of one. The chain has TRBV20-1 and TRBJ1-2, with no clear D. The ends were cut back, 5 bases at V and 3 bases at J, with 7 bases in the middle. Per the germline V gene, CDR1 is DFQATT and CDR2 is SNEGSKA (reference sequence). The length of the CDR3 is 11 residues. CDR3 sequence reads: CSASLDYGYTF. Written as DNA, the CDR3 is TGCAGTGCTTCTTTGGACTATGGCTACACCTTC.

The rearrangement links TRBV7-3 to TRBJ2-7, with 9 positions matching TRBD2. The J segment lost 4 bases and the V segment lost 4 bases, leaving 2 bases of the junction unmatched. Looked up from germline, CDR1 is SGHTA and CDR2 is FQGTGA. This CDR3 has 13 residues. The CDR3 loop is CASSSTSGYEQYF. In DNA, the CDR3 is TGTGCCAGCAGCTCGACTAGCGGTTACGAGCAGTACTTC.

The CDR3 nucleotides read TGTGCCAGCAGCCAAGAAACTCCAGGGCTCCACGAGCAGTACTTC. Protein product: CASSQETPGLHEQYF. V is TRBV14 and J is TRBJ2-7; D perhaps matches TRBD1 (5 bases). The CDR3 has 15 amino acids. Trimming removed 0 bases from V and 5 bases from J, with 14 bases in between. Per germline, CDR1 SGHDN and CDR2 FVKESK.

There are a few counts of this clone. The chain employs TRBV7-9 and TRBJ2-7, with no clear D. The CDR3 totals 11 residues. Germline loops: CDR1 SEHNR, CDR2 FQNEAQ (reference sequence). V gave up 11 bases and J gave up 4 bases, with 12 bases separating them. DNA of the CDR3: TGTGCCGTCCGACCGGGTTACGAGCAGTACTTC. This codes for CAVRPGYEQYF. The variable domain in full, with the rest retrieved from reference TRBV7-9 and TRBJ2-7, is DTGVSQNPRHKITKRGQNVTFRCDPISEHNRLYWYRQTLGQGPEFLTYFQNEAQLEKSRLLSDRFSAERPKGSFSTLEIQRTEQGDSAMYLCAVRPGYEQYFGPGTRLTVT.

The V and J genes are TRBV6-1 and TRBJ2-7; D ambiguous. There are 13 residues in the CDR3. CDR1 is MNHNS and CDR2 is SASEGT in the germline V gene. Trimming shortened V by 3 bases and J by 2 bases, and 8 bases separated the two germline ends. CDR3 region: CASSEGGTYEQYF. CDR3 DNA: TGTGCCAGCAGTGAGGGCGGAACCTACGAGCAGTACTTC.

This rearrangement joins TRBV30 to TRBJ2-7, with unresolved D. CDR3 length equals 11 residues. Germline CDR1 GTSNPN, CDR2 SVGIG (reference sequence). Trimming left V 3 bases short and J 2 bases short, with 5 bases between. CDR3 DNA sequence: TGTGCCTGGAGATCGGCCTACGAGCAGTACTTC. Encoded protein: CAWRSAYEQYF.

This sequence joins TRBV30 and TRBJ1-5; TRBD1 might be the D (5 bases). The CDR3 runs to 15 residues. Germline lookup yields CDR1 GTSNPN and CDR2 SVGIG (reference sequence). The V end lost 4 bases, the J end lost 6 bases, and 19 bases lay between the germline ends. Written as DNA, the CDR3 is TGTGCCTGGAAACTTACCGGGGCCCGGGGTCAGCCCCAGCATTTT. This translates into CAWKLTGARGQPQHF.

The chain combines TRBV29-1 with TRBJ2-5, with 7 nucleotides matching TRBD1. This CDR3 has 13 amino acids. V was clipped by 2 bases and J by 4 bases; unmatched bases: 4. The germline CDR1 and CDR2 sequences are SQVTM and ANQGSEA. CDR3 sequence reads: CSVERSGGETQYF. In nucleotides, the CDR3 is TGCAGCGTTGAAAGGTCAGGGGGAGAGACCCAGTACTTC.

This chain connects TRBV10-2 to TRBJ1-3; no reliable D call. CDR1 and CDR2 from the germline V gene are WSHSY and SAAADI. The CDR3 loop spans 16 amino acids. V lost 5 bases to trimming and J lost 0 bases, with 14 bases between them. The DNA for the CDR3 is TGCGCCAGCAGTTTACTTCAGGCGACCTCTGGAAACACCATATATTTT. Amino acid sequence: CASSLLQATSGNTIYF.

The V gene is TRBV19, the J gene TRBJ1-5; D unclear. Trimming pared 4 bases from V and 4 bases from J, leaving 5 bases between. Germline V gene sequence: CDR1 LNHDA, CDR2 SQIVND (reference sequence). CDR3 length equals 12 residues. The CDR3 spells CASSTPNQPQHF. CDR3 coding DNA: TGTGCCAGTAGTACCCCAAATCAGCCCCAGCATTTT.

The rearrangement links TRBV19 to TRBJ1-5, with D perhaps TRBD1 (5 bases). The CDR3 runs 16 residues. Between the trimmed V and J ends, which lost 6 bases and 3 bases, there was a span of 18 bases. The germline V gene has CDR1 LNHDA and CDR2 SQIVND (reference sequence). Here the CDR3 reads CASSHWDGNYNQPQHF. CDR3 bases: TGTGCCAGTAGCCATTGGGACGGTAACTACAATCAGCCCCAGCATTTT.

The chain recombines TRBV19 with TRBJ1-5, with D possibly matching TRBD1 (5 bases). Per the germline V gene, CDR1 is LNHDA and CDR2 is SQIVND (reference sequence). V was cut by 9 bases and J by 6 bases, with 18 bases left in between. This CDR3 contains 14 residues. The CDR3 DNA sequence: TGTGCCAGCAGCCAATCCGGGGCCTCTCAGCCCCAGCATTTT. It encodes CASSQSGASQPQHF.

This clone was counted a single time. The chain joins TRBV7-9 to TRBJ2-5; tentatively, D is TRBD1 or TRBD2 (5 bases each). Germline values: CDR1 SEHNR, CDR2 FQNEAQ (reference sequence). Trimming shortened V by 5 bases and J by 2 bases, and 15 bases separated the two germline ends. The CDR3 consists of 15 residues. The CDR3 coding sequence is TGTGCCAGCAGCCGCCCCGGGACCCCACAAGAGACCCAGTACTTC. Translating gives CASSRPGTPQETQYF.

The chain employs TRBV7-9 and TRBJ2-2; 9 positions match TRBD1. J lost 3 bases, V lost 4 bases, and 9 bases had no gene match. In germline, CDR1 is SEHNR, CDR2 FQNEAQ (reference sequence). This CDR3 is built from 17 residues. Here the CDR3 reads CASSSPPGQGYTGELFF. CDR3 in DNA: TGTGCCAGCAGCTCACCACCGGGACAGGGTTACACCGGGGAGCTGTTTTTT. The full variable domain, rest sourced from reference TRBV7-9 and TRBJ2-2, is DTGVSQNPRHKITKRGQNVTFRCDPISEHNRLYWYRQTLGQGPEFLTYFQNEAQLEKSRLLSDRFSAERPKGSFSTLEIQRTEQGDSAMYLCASSSPPGQGYTGELFFGEGSRLTVL.